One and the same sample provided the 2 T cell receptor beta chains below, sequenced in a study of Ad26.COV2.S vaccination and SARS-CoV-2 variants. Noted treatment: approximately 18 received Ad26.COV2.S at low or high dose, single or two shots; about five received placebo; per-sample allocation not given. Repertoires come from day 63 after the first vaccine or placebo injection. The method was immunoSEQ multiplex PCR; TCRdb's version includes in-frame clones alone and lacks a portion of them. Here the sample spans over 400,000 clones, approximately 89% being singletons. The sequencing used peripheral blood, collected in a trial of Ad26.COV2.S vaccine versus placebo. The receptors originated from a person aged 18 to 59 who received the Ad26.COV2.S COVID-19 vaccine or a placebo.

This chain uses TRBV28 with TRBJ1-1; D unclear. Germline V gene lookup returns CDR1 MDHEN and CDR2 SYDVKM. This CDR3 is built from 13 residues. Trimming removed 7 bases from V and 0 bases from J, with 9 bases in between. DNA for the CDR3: TGTGCCAGCAACCCCTCCGTGAACACTGAAGCTTTCTTT. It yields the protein CASNPSVNTEAFF.

CDR3 sequence reads: CASSHFDRGETQYF. As DNA, the CDR3 is TGTGCCAGCAGCCATTTTGACAGGGGAGAGACCCAGTACTTC. The V gene is TRBV3-1 (or the pseudogene TRBV3-2), the J gene TRBJ2-5, with 8 nucleotides matching TRBD1. V shed 3 bases and J 4 bases; nucleotides not matched to a gene: 4. CDR3 length equals 14 residues. Germline values: CDR1 LGHDT, CDR2 YNNKEL (reference sequence).